The clone carrying this T cell receptor beta chain occurred once. Antigen specificity is unknown. The sample belongs to a study of cytomegalovirus exposure and HLA in healthy donors. Some clones are missing from TCRdb's copy, which holds only in-frame ones; the method was immunoSEQ multiplex PCR. The sample has 200,000 to 250,000 clones, 87% seen once. Germline V gene data show CDR1 as SGHTA and CDR2 as FQGTGA. This CDR3 comprises 18 residues. V was clipped by 5 bases and J by 0 bases, with 22 bases between them. Overall study findings and caveats: For cytomegalovirus status, the classifier reportedly gave diagnoses with high specificity and sensitivity. According to the study, around 180 TCR beta chains were cytomegalovirus-associated. According to a later analysis, TCR clusters from the first cohort tended to co-occur in the 120 or so validation repertoires.

The origin of this receptor is a man aged 18 to 35 in good health and CMV-seronegative. The sequencing input was PBMCs. This rearrangement joins TRBV7-3 to TRBJ1-1; weak D call: TRBD1 (5 bases). The DNA for the CDR3 is TGTGCCAGCAGCCCGACGGGGGGATTGACAGAAATGAACACTGAAGCTTTCTTT. This codes for CASSPTGGLTEMNTEAFF.